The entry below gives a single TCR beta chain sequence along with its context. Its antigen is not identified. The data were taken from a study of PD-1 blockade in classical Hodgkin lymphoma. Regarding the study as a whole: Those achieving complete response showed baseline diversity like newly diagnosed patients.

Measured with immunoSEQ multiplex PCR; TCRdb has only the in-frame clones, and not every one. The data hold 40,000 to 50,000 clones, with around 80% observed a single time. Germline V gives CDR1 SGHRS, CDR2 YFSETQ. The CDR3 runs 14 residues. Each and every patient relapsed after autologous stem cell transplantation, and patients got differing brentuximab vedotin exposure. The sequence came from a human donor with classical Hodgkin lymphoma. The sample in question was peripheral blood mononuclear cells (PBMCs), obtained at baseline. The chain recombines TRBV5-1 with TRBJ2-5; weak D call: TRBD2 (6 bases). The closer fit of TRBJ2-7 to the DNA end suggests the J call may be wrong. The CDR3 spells CASSPRDFGDEQYF. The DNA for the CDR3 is TGCGCCAGCAGCCCCCGGGACTTTGGGGACGAGCAGTACTTC.